One sample yielded the 6 T cell receptor beta chains listed below, sequenced in a study of blood T cell repertoires in COVID-19. Method: immunoSEQ multiplex PCR; TCRdb's copy keeps in-frame clones and lacks some. The data contain 200,000 to 250,000 clones, about 90% of them seen just once; the ten biggest clones take up about 14%. The sequencing input was PBMCs or T cells enriched from blood (not recorded which). Receptors were obtained from a woman between 45 and 65 years old with acute COVID-19.

The V gene is TRBV2, the J gene TRBJ2-1, with 7 bases fitting TRBD2. With V trimmed by 4 bases and J by 0 bases, 0 bases remained unmatched. The CDR3 is 14 amino acids. Germline CDR1 reads SNHLY; CDR2 reads FYNNEI. CDR3 in amino acids: CASSGEGSYNEQFF. CDR3 in DNA: TGTGCCAGCAGTGGGGAGGGCTCCTACAATGAGCAGTTCTTC.

The rearrangement uses TRBV7-9 and TRBJ2-5; a possible D gene is TRBD2 (5 bases). V was clipped by 5 bases and J by 4 bases, with 8 bases between them. This CDR3 region has 12 residues. The germline V gene encodes CDR1 SEHNR and CDR2 FQNEAQ (reference sequence). CDR3 region: CASSDAGETQYF. CDR3 in DNA: TGTGCCAGCAGCGATGCGGGAGAGACCCAGTACTTC.

The CDR3 coding sequence is TGTGCCAGCGCTACAGGGAATGGGTACGAGCAGTACTTC. It encodes CASATGNGYEQYF. The chain has TRBV18 and TRBJ2-7, with D possibly being TRBD1 (6 bases). Trimming pared 8 bases from V and 4 bases from J, leaving 15 bases between. There are 13 residues in the CDR3. Germline CDR1 is KGHSH and CDR2 is LQKENI.

The chain links TRBV29-1 to TRBJ2-7; 11 nucleotides agree with TRBD1. This CDR3 comprises 15 residues. Germline lookup yields CDR1 SQVTM and CDR2 ANQGSEA. Trimming cost V 7 bases and J 9 bases; bases outside gene matches: 17. The CDR3 bases are TGCAGCGCCGAGGGGGCCGGGACAGGGGGTTTTTGGCAGTACTTC. Translation gives CSAEGAGTGGFWQYF.

The gene calls are TRBV28 and TRBJ2-7, with D maybe TRBD2 (6 bases). Germline lookup yields CDR1 MDHEN and CDR2 SYDVKM. The CDR3 extends over 15 amino acids. The V end lost 5 bases, the J end lost 4 bases, and 18 bases lay between the germline ends. The CDR3 sequence: CASSTGSGGRYEQYF. CDR3 nucleotides: TGTGCCAGCAGTACCGGATCAGGAGGGAGGTACGAGCAGTACTTC.

The rearrangement links TRBV28 to TRBJ2-2, with D possibly being TRBD2 (7 bases). The V gene's germline CDR1 is MDHEN and CDR2 SYDVKM. This CDR3 region has 15 residues. V lost 1 base and J lost 6, with 12 bases in between. CDR3: CASSLYGGAAGELFF. The CDR3 region has the DNA TGTGCCAGCAGTTTATATGGGGGGGCGGCCGGGGAGCTGTTTTTT.